These 16 T cell receptor beta chains were all obtained from the same sample, sequenced in a study of blood T cell repertoires in COVID-19. Using immunoSEQ multiplex PCR, the repertoire was profiled, and TCRdb retains in-frame clones only, with some absent. Counted here are some 140,000 clones, under 80% occurring once; the ten biggest clones make up over 10%. Sequencing used peripheral blood. These receptors came from an elderly man with acute or convalescent COVID-19.

This chain joins TRBV6-5 and TRBJ2-1, with TRBD1 as a possible D gene (7 bases). This CDR3 has 15 residues. The ends were cut back, 6 bases at V and 4 bases at J, with 16 bases in the middle. Germline lookup yields CDR1 MNHEY and CDR2 SVGAGI. The CDR3 DNA is TGTGCCAGCAGCACCGCGGGACAGCTATACAATGAGCAGTTCTTC. This translates into CASSTAGQLYNEQFF.

The rearrangement links TRBV7-3 to TRBJ2-2; no clear D. The germline V gene has CDR1 SGHTA and CDR2 FQGTGA. The ends were cut back, 0 bases at V and 2 bases at J, with 7 bases in the middle. The CDR3 covers 15 residues. Here the CDR3 reads CASSLTQKNTGELFF. As DNA, the CDR3 is TGTGCCAGCAGCTTAACACAGAAAAACACCGGGGAGCTGTTTTTT.

As for this clone: The identical CDR3 is also encoded by other nucleotide sequences in the sample. The chain couples TRBV11-2 to TRBJ2-5; perhaps TRBD1 as D (5 bases). V gave up 0 bases and J gave up 1 base, with 15 bases separating them. In germline, CDR1 is SGHAT, CDR2 FQNNGV. The CDR3 covers 17 residues. CDR3 sequence: CASSLDDRVTAQETQYF. The CDR3 coding sequence is TGTGCCAGCAGCTTAGATGATAGAGTGACAGCCCAAGAGACCCAGTACTTC.

CDR3: CASSLALTQETQYF. For the CDR3, the DNA is TGTGCCAGCAGCTTAGCGCTAACGCAAGAGACCCAGTACTTC. V usage is TRBV7-2 and J usage is TRBJ2-5; D is unresolved. The CDR3 is 14 residues long. CDR1 is SGHTA, CDR2 FQGNSA, per germline. The V gene lost 0 bases and the J gene lost 2 bases, with 7 bases spanning the gap.

The sample holds one count of this clone. The chain uses TRBV30 and TRBJ1-1; a possible D gene is TRBD1 (6 bases). The germline V and J ends were trimmed by 3 bases and 2 bases, with 10 bases remaining between them. CDR1 and CDR2 (germline): GTSNPN, SVGIG (reference sequence). This CDR3 contains 13 residues. This CDR3 is CAWRIRGNTEAFF. The CDR3 DNA reads as TGTGCCTGGAGGATCAGGGGTAACACTGAAGCTTTCTTT.

The CDR3 nucleotides read TGCAGCGTTATAGCGGGGGCCTCCTACAATGAGCAGTTCTTC. Protein product: CSVIAGASYNEQFF. The chain recombines TRBV29-1 with TRBJ2-1; TRBD2 aligns across 9 bases. The length of the CDR3 is 14 residues. The germline V gene encodes CDR1 SQVTM and CDR2 ANQGSEA. V lost 5 bases and J lost 0; bases outside the gene matches: 2.

In the case of this clone: The same CDR3 also results from other DNA sequences found in this sample. The chain recombines TRBV5-1 with TRBJ2-7, with 7 nucleotides matching TRBD1. The germline V gene has CDR1 SGHRS and CDR2 YFSETQ. The CDR3 totals 13 residues. The ends lost 3 bases at V and 3 bases at J; junction bases unmatched: 3. DNA for the CDR3: TGCGCCAGCAGCTCCGGGACAGACTACGAGCAGTACTTC. Its protein is CASSSGTDYEQYF. The full variable domain, rest sourced from reference TRBV5-1 and TRBJ2-7, is KAGVTQTPRYLIKTRGQQVTLSCSPISGHRSVSWYQQTPGQGLQFLFEYFSETQRNKGNFPGRFSGRQFSNSRSEMNVSTLELGDSALYLCASSSGTDYEQYFGPGTRLTVT.

The chain couples TRBV6-6 to TRBJ2-1; 11 bases are shared with TRBD2. Germline trimming cut 4 bases from V and 4 bases from J; bases unmatched to any gene: 3. The CDR3 is 15 residues long. The germline V gene has CDR1 MNHNY and CDR2 SVGAGI (reference sequence). CDR3 amino acids: CASSLGTSGYNEQFF. CDR3 nucleotide sequence: TGTGCCAGCAGTTTGGGGACTAGCGGATACAATGAGCAGTTCTTC.

The chain employs TRBV12-3 or TRBV12-4 and TRBJ2-3; the D is unclear. This CDR3 has 13 residues. Trimming stripped 6 bases from V and 2 bases from J, with 9 bases between. CDR3 amino acids: CASRPDNTDTQYF. In DNA, the CDR3 is TGTGCCAGCAGACCCGACAACACAGATACGCAGTATTTT.

The chain carries TRBV7-3 and TRBJ2-7; possibly TRBD1 for D (5 bases). This CDR3 spans 14 amino acids. The V end lost 2 bases, the J end lost 4 bases, and 12 bases lay between the germline ends. Germline CDR1 reads SGHTA; CDR2 reads FQGTGA. CDR3 sequence (DNA): TGTGCCAGCAGCTTAGGGGCGGCAAGTTACGAGCAGTACTTC. Translating it yields CASSLGAASYEQYF.

This clone was detected many times. The chain recombines TRBV19 with TRBJ1-2; 12 bases fit TRBD1. Looked up from germline, CDR1 is LNHDA and CDR2 is SQIVND (reference sequence). The CDR3 is 17 amino acids. The V gene end was trimmed by 4 bases and the J gene end by 7 bases; junction bases not matched to a gene: 13. CDR3 loop: CASSKPTGTGGRSGYTF. The CDR3 DNA follows: TGTGCCAGTAGTAAGCCTACCGGGACAGGGGGCAGGAGTGGCTACACCTTC.

This clone has more than one count but fewer than ten. This chain connects TRBV3-1 (or the pseudogene TRBV3-2) to TRBJ2-1; D gene ambiguous. Trimming shortened V by 4 bases and J by 4 bases, and 11 bases separated the two germline ends. Germline V CDR1 and CDR2: LGHDT, YNNKEL (reference sequence). This CDR3 is 14 amino acids long. In DNA form, the CDR3 reads TGTGCCAGCAGCCCCCTTAGCAGATACAATGAGCAGTTCTTC. As protein: CASSPLSRYNEQFF.

This clone was detected only a few times. V usage is TRBV12-3 or TRBV12-4 and J usage is TRBJ1-5; D ambiguous. Trimming stripped 6 bases from V and 9 bases from J, with 12 bases between. CDR3 size: 12 residues. The CDR3 coding sequence is TGTGCCAGCAGCAACGCGGGCGGGCCCCAGCATTTT. It encodes CASSNAGGPQHF.

This chain links TRBV5-1 with TRBJ2-2; possibly TRBD2 for D (6 bases). V gave up 7 bases and J gave up 7 bases, with 20 bases separating them. This CDR3 spans 15 amino acids. The germline V gene encodes CDR1 SGHRS and CDR2 YFSETQ. The CDR3 bases are TGCGCCAGCCGACCCCCCGGAGGGAATAACGGGGAGCTGTTTTTT. This translates into CASRPPGGNNGELFF.

The chain carries TRBV6-2 or TRBV6-3 and TRBJ2-2; D unclear. The CDR3 loop spans 13 amino acids. Per germline, CDR1 MNHEY and CDR2 SVGEGT. The ends were cut back, 5 bases at V and 5 bases at J, with 9 bases in the middle. CDR3 residues: CASSKLGTGELFF. CDR3 coding DNA: TGTGCCAGCAGTAAACTCGGGACCGGGGAGCTGTTTTTT.

This clone was found a few times. The rearrangement links TRBV19 to TRBJ1-6, with D unclear. Germline V lookup: CDR1 LNHDA, CDR2 SQIVND (reference sequence). This CDR3 has 15 amino acids. V was trimmed by 0 bases and J by 8 bases, leaving 11 bases between them. CDR3 sequence reads: CASSIDPKADSPLHF. CDR3 DNA: TGTGCCAGTAGTATAGATCCTAAAGCCGATTCACCCCTCCACTTT.